The clone carrying this T cell receptor beta chain was seen ten or more times. Construction of TCR beta libraries relied on iRepertoire HTBI primers and on Arm-PCR targeting CDR3 regions. One entry per CDR3 protein results from TCRdb running MiXCR on the multiplex PCR reads. The sample yields about 470,000 distinct CDR3 sequences, less than 25% seen once. This record belongs to a study of regulatory T cells in long-lasting Graves disease. This CDR3 is 14 amino acids long. Trimming left V 6 bases short and J 4 bases short, with 13 bases between. Germline lookup yields CDR1 WSHSY and CDR2 SAAADI. Stated time point: persistent/refractory GD, antithyroid drugs over 5 years with positive TRAb. Isolated PBMC RNA provided the starting material for the TCR library. With EDTA tubes as the receptacles, approximately 10 milliliters of peripheral blood were drawn.

This receptor was obtained from a female donor with Graves disease. The chain employs TRBV10-2 and TRBJ2-4, with no clear D. This specimen consisted of peripheral blood mononuclear cells (PBMCs), obtained when the disease was refractory, from a patient treated with antithyroid drugs. For the CDR3, the DNA is TGCGCCAGCAGAGGTCTAGGGCAGAAAAACATTCAGTACTTC. This encodes CASRGLGQKNIQYF.